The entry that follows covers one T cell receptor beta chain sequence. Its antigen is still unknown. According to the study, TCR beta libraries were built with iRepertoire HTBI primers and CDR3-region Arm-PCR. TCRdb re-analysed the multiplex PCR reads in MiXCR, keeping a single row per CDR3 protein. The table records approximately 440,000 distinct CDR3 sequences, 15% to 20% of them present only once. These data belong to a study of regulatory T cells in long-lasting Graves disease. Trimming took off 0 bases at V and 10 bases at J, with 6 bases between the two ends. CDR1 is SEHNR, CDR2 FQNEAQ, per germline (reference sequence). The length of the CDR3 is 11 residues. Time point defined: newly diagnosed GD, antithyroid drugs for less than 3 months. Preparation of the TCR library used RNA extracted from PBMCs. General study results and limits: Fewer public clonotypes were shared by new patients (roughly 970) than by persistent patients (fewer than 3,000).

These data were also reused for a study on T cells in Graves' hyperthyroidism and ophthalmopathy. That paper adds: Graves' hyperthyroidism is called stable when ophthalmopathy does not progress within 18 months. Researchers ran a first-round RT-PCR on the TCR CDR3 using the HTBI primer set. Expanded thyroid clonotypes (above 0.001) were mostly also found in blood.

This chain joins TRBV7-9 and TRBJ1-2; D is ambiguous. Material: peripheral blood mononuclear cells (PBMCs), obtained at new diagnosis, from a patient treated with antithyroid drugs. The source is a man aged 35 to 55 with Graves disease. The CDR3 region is CASSLAGNYTF. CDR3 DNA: TGTGCCAGCAGCTTAGCTGGGAACTACACCTTC.